This T cell receptor (beta chain) was found in a study of Ad26.COV2.S vaccination and SARS-CoV-2 variants. Findings of the study overall: Vaccine recipients had higher spike-specific TCR breadth than placebo recipients. Substantial breadth in spike-specific CD8+ and CD4+ T cell responses was reportedly seen after vaccination.

Sequencing was performed with immunoSEQ multiplex PCR; in TCRdb, only in-frame clones are kept and a portion is missing. Among around 45,000 clones, roughly 80% were seen once, and the ten largest hold roughly 50%. Regarding this clone: Its antigen is not identified.

The CDR3 consists of 14 residues. Germline V CDR1 and CDR2: SGHKS, YYEKEE (reference sequence). The ends were cut back, 0 bases at V and 1 base at J, with 7 bases in the middle. The receptor was isolated from a human donor who had recovered from COVID-19. This material consisted of peripheral blood, taken after recovery from COVID-19. The chain employs TRBV5-5 and TRBJ1-2; a possible D gene is TRBD1 (5 bases). CDR3 loop: CASSLGGFNYGYTF. CDR3 bases: TGTGCCAGCAGCTTGGGGGGGTTTAACTATGGCTACACCTTC.